A selection of T cell receptor beta chains follows, all from one sample in a study of vaccination and CD4 T cells after COVID-19. MiXCR, applied by TCRdb to the PCR reads, yields one record per CDR3 protein. The sample contains 20,000 or so distinct CDR3 sequences, around three fifths of which appear only once. The input for sequencing was CD4+ T cells from blood, taken after SARS-CoV-2 vaccination. Every receptor here comes from a human donor who had recovered from COVID-19. The CDR3 runs from the conserved cysteine through the conserved F or W. Each record gives: V gene, D gene, J gene, clone size, CDR3 protein, CDR3 DNA. The D gene is left open where the match is weak. Expanded clones get a size class; other rows say once, few or many, or leave the size out.

v_gene: TRBV6-1; d_gene: TRBD1; j_gene: TRBJ1-2; abundance: few; CDR3aa: CATKSYRGHYGYTF; CDR3nt: TGTGCCACCAAAAGCTACAGGGGGCACTATGGCTACACCTTC
v_gene: TRBV2; d_gene: .; j_gene: TRBJ1-3; abundance: .; CDR3aa: CASALGNAPDTIYF; CDR3nt: TGTGCCAGCGCCCTGGGAAACGCCCCGGACACCATATATTTT
v_gene: TRBV6-1; d_gene: .; j_gene: TRBJ2-3; abundance: .; CDR3aa: CASSVGVADTQYF; CDR3nt: TGTGCCAGCAGCGTCGGGGTTGCAGATACGCAGTATTTT
v_gene: TRBV2; d_gene: TRBD1; j_gene: TRBJ1-2; abundance: .; CDR3aa: CASSEDRVRGGYTF; CDR3nt: TGTGCCAGCAGCGAGGACAGGGTAAGAGGCGGCTACACCTTC
v_gene: TRBV27; d_gene: TRBD2; j_gene: TRBJ2-1; abundance: .; CDR3aa: CASASSGKAVNEQFF; CDR3nt: TGTGCCAGCGCGTCGAGCGGGAAGGCAGTAAATGAGCAGTTCTTC
v_gene: TRBV7-2; d_gene: .; j_gene: TRBJ1-5; abundance: .; CDR3aa: CATSLRLGHFNQPQHF; CDR3nt: TGTGCCACCAGCCTACGATTGGGACACTTCAATCAGCCCCAGCATTTT
v_gene: TRBV5-4; d_gene: .; j_gene: TRBJ1-5; abundance: few; CDR3aa: CASSTDGQINQPQHF; CDR3nt: TGTGCCAGCAGCACTGACGGACAGATTAATCAGCCCCAGCATTTT
v_gene: TRBV20-1; d_gene: TRBD2; j_gene: TRBJ2-5; abundance: .; CDR3aa: CSATLAGGVTQYF; CDR3nt: TGCAGTGCTACGCTAGCGGGAGGCGTGACCCAGTACTTC
v_gene: TRBV20-1; d_gene: .; j_gene: TRBJ2-7; abundance: .; CDR3aa: CSAIAPTGTYEQYF; CDR3nt: TGCAGTGCCATAGCACCGACAGGAACCTACGAGCAGTACTTC
v_gene: TRBV28; d_gene: TRBD1; j_gene: TRBJ1-1; abundance: .; CDR3aa: CASSSPQGSTEAFF; CDR3nt: TGTGCCAGCAGTTCACCACAGGGGAGCACTGAAGCTTTCTTT
v_gene: TRBV27; d_gene: TRBD1; j_gene: TRBJ2-5; abundance: .; CDR3aa: CASSPNTPGQGGKKETQYF; CDR3nt: TGTGCCAGCAGCCCTAATACACCGGGACAGGGGGGGAAGAAAGAGACCCAGTACTTC
v_gene: TRBV4-3; d_gene: .; j_gene: TRBJ1-5; abundance: .; CDR3aa: CASRRNIGNSNQPQHF; CDR3nt: TGCGCCAGCAGACGAAACATCGGGAATAGCAATCAGCCCCAGCATTTT
v_gene: TRBV6-5; d_gene: .; j_gene: TRBJ2-5; abundance: .; CDR3aa: CASSYSRVWETQYF; CDR3nt: TGTGCCAGCAGTTACTCGAGAGTGTGGGAGACCCAGTACTTC
v_gene: TRBV19; d_gene: .; j_gene: TRBJ2-7; abundance: .; CDR3aa: CASSSNPRPGQFYEQYF; CDR3nt: TGTGCCAGTAGTTCCAACCCCCGCCCGGGACAATTCTACGAGCAGTACTTC
v_gene: TRBV15; d_gene: .; j_gene: TRBJ2-7; abundance: .; CDR3aa: CATSRDGRYEQYF; CDR3nt: TGTGCCACCAGCAGAGATGGACGCTACGAGCAGTACTTC
v_gene: TRBV15; d_gene: .; j_gene: TRBJ2-3; abundance: .; CDR3aa: CATSREGSGGGETDTQYF; CDR3nt: TGTGCCACCAGCAGGGAAGGGAGTGGTGGGGGCGAAACAGATACGCAGTATTTT
v_gene: TRBV28; d_gene: TRBD1; j_gene: TRBJ1-2; abundance: .; CDR3aa: CASKGQGLYYGYTF; CDR3nt: TGTGCCAGCAAGGGACAGGGGCTTTACTATGGCTACACCTTC
v_gene: TRBV2; d_gene: TRBD1; j_gene: TRBJ1-5; abundance: .; CDR3aa: CASRARGAGNQPQHF; CDR3nt: TGTGCCAGCAGGGCCAGGGGGGCCGGCAATCAGCCCCAGCATTTT
v_gene: TRBV6-5; d_gene: .; j_gene: TRBJ2-5; abundance: few; CDR3aa: CASSYSSWLAGETQYF; CDR3nt: TGTGCCAGCAGTTACTCGAGCTGGCTAGCTGGTGAGACCCAGTACTTC
v_gene: TRBV6-1; d_gene: .; j_gene: TRBJ2-7; abundance: .; CDR3aa: CASTARTVNAYEQYF; CDR3nt: TGTGCCAGCACGGCAAGAACGGTAAACGCCTACGAGCAGTACTTC
v_gene: TRBV4-1; d_gene: TRBD1; j_gene: TRBJ1-5; abundance: .; CDR3aa: CASGGQGNQPQHF; CDR3nt: TGCGCCAGCGGGGGACAGGGGAATCAGCCCCAGCATTTT
v_gene: TRBV18; d_gene: .; j_gene: TRBJ2-5; abundance: .; CDR3aa: CASSPDETQYF; CDR3nt: TGTGCCAGCTCACCTGATGAGACCCAGTACTTC
v_gene: TRBV2; d_gene: .; j_gene: TRBJ2-7; abundance: .; CDR3aa: CASRAGLGVGYEQYF; CDR3nt: TGTGCCAGCAGAGCAGGGCTAGGGGTTGGCTACGAGCAGTACTTC
v_gene: TRBV19; d_gene: TRBD2; j_gene: TRBJ2-3; abundance: .; CDR3aa: CASSIQREGRTDTQYF; CDR3nt: TGTGCCAGTAGTATCCAGCGGGAGGGCCGCACAGATACGCAGTATTTT
v_gene: TRBV28; d_gene: TRBD1; j_gene: TRBJ1-5; abundance: .; CDR3aa: CASSPLPGTGFDNQPQHF; CDR3nt: TGTGCCAGCAGTCCGCTCCCCGGGACAGGGTTTGACAATCAGCCCCAGCATTTT
v_gene: TRBV10-3; d_gene: .; j_gene: TRBJ1-1; abundance: .; CDR3aa: CATIGYSTEAFF; CDR3nt: TGTGCCACGATAGGGTATTCGACTGAAGCTTTCTTT
v_gene: TRBV19; d_gene: .; j_gene: TRBJ1-4; abundance: .; CDR3aa: CASSMGRTNEKLFF; CDR3nt: TGTGCCAGTAGTATGGGGAGGACTAATGAAAAACTGTTTTTT
v_gene: TRBV6-4; d_gene: .; j_gene: TRBJ2-2; abundance: few; CDR3aa: CASSVDGSDTGELFF; CDR3nt: TGTGCCAGCAGTGTGGACGGGAGTGATACCGGGGAGCTGTTTTTT
v_gene: TRBV12-3/TRBV12-4; d_gene: .; j_gene: TRBJ1-6; abundance: .; CDR3aa: CASSFGTGGSPLHF; CDR3nt: TGTGCCAGCAGTTTTGGGACCGGCGGTTCACCCCTCCACTTT
v_gene: TRBV4-1; d_gene: .; j_gene: TRBJ2-5; abundance: .; CDR3aa: CASSQEKTQYF; CDR3nt: TGCGCCAGCAGCCAAGAAAAGACCCAGTACTTC
v_gene: TRBV5-1; d_gene: .; j_gene: TRBJ2-3; abundance: .; CDR3aa: CASSLGADTQYF; CDR3nt: TGCGCCAGCAGCTTAGGGGCAGATACGCAGTATTTT
v_gene: TRBV27; d_gene: .; j_gene: TRBJ2-5; abundance: .; CDR3aa: CASSFGVGGETQYF; CDR3nt: TGTGCCAGCAGTTTTGGGGTAGGCGGAGAGACCCAGTACTTC
v_gene: TRBV29-1; d_gene: TRBD1; j_gene: TRBJ2-3; abundance: .; CDR3aa: CSGLTGGADTQYF; CDR3nt: TGCAGCGGGCTAACAGGGGGAGCAGATACGCAGTATTTT
v_gene: TRBV20-1; d_gene: .; j_gene: TRBJ2-1; abundance: few; CDR3aa: CSAIDTTNEQFF; CDR3nt: TGCAGTGCTATAGACACTACTAATGAGCAGTTCTTC
v_gene: TRBV20-1; d_gene: .; j_gene: TRBJ2-3; abundance: .; CDR3aa: CSARELSTDTQYF; CDR3nt: TGCAGTGCTAGAGAACTAAGCACAGATACGCAGTATTTT
v_gene: TRBV2; d_gene: .; j_gene: TRBJ1-6; abundance: .; CDR3aa: CASSEWWGNNSPLHF; CDR3nt: TGTGCCAGCAGCGAGTGGTGGGGCAATAATTCACCCCTCCACTTT
v_gene: TRBV7-9; d_gene: .; j_gene: TRBJ1-1; abundance: few; CDR3aa: CASSLEGMGGAGGTEAFF; CDR3nt: TGTGCCAGCAGCTTAGAGGGAATGGGAGGGGCTGGGGGCACTGAAGCTTTCTTT
v_gene: TRBV6-1; d_gene: .; j_gene: TRBJ1-5; abundance: .; CDR3aa: CASFSGDVGQPQHF; CDR3nt: TGTGCCAGCTTTTCAGGGGACGTAGGTCAGCCCCAGCATTTT
v_gene: TRBV7-2; d_gene: .; j_gene: TRBJ2-3; abundance: few; CDR3aa: CASSRGQGDTQYF; CDR3nt: TGTGCCAGCAGCAGGGGACAAGGAGATACGCAGTATTTT
v_gene: TRBV20-1; d_gene: .; j_gene: TRBJ2-7; abundance: few; CDR3aa: CSELAGLPNLEQYF; CDR3nt: TGCAGCGAACTGGCGGGCCTCCCCAACTTGGAGCAGTACTTC
v_gene: TRBV7-2; d_gene: .; j_gene: TRBJ1-1; abundance: once; CDR3aa: CASSLGPRQPNTEAFF; CDR3nt: TGTGCCAGCAGCTTAGGTCCTAGGCAGCCGAACACTGAAGCTTTCTTT
v_gene: TRBV6-1; d_gene: TRBD2; j_gene: TRBJ2-5; abundance: few; CDR3aa: CATRAGGGWAQETQYF; CDR3nt: TGTGCCACCAGAGCGGGAGGGGGTTGGGCCCAAGAGACCCAGTACTTC
v_gene: TRBV19; d_gene: .; j_gene: TRBJ1-5; abundance: once; CDR3aa: CASSKRGNQPQHF; CDR3nt: TGTGCCAGTAGTAAGAGGGGAAATCAGCCCCAGCATTTT
v_gene: TRBV7-9; d_gene: TRBD2; j_gene: TRBJ2-3; abundance: .; CDR3aa: CASSPGLAVKRGDTQYF; CDR3nt: TGTGCCAGCAGTCCGGGACTAGCGGTCAAAAGGGGAGATACGCAGTATTTT
v_gene: TRBV7-9; d_gene: .; j_gene: TRBJ2-5; abundance: .; CDR3aa: CASSLFQGKQETQYF; CDR3nt: TGTGCCAGCAGCTTATTCCAGGGGAAACAAGAGACCCAGTACTTC
v_gene: TRBV6-2/TRBV6-3; d_gene: .; j_gene: TRBJ2-6; abundance: .; CDR3aa: CASTRGYSGANVLTF; CDR3nt: TGTGCCAGCACCAGGGGTTACTCTGGGGCCAACGTCCTGACTTTC